This T cell receptor (beta chain) was retrieved from a study of shared clonotypes between healthy human individuals. Study conclusions and caveats: The authors expected sequencing depth to affect clonotype sharing among donors.

Turning to this clone: What it binds is not known.

Caucasian adults residing in Nashville, Tennessee made up all the donors. This table comes from immunoSEQ multiplex PCR, and its TCRdb copy is limited to in-frame clones, with some not included. The sample has approximately 2.3 million clones; 85% to 95% are singletons. The germline CDR1 and CDR2 sequences are SGHRS and YFSETQ. Trimming stripped 0 bases from V and 8 bases from J, with 15 bases between. This CDR3 has 15 residues. This sequence was found in a man younger than 35 in good health. Some clones in this sample may be carry-over from other donors' samples. Sequencing input: naive CD4+ T cells from PBMCs. Subset meaning: CD45RA+ positively selected. The chain is built from TRBV5-1 and TRBJ2-1; D uncertain. The chain's CDR3 is CASSLGGAVMDEQFF. The CDR3 region has the DNA TGCGCCAGCAGCTTGGGCGGAGCCGTTATGGATGAGCAGTTCTTC.